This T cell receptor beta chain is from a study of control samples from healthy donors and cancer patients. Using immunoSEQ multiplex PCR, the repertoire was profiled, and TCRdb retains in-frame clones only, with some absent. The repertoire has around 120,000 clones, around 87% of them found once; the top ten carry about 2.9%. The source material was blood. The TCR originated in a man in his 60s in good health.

The CDR3, as DNA: TGTGCCAGCAATAGACCGGGGGGGGCCTACAATGAGCAGTTCTTC. Protein product: CASNRPGGAYNEQFF. The chain couples TRBV28 to TRBJ2-1; 8 bases match TRBD2. Germline CDR1 MDHEN, CDR2 SYDVKM. The CDR3 contains 15 residues. The V segment lost 7 bases and the J segment 2 bases; nucleotides outside the gene matches: 7. The full variable domain, completed using reference TRBV28 and TRBJ2-1, is DVKVTQSSRYLVKRTGEKVFLECVQDMDHENMFWYRQDPGLGLRLIYFSYDVKMKEKGDIPEGYSVSREKKERFSLILESASTNQTSMYLCASNRPGGAYNEQFFGPGTRLTVL.